Listed here are 32 T cell receptor beta chains from one sample, sequenced in a study of shared clonotypes between healthy human individuals. This table comes from immunoSEQ multiplex PCR, and its TCRdb copy is limited to in-frame clones, with some not included. The sample records hundreds of thousands of clones, around three quarters being singletons. The specimen sequenced was PBMCs. Receptors originate from a woman aged 40 to 55 in good health. Some clones in this sample may be carry-over from other donors' samples.

The chain links TRBV6-6 to TRBJ2-7; tentatively, D is TRBD2 (5 bases). The CDR3 extends over 15 amino acids. V lost 5 bases and J 0 bases, leaving 14 bases between the germline ends. CDR1 is MNHNY and CDR2 is SVGAGI in the germline V gene (reference sequence). The CDR3 loop reads CASSPGTSFSYEQYF. CDR3 DNA: TGTGCCAGCAGTCCGGGAACATCCTTCTCCTACGAGCAGTACTTC.

The CDR3 reads CSVEVRMNTEAFF. CDR3 in DNA: TGCAGCGTTGAAGTCCGGATGAACACTGAAGCTTTCTTT. V usage is TRBV29-1 and J usage is TRBJ1-1; no definite D call. V gave up 1 base and J gave up 0 bases, with 6 bases separating them. Germline assignment: CDR1 SQVTM and CDR2 ANQGSEA. This CDR3 is built from 13 residues.

The chain links TRBV6-1 to TRBJ2-3; D may be TRBD1 or TRBD2 (5 bases each). The germline V gene encodes CDR1 MNHNS and CDR2 SASEGT. V was clipped by 6 bases and J by 2 bases, with 12 bases between them. The CDR3 totals 14 residues. The CDR3 DNA sequence: TGTGCCAGCAGGAGGGGACCTACCACAGATACGCAGTATTTT. This codes for CASRRGPTTDTQYF.

This clone has only a few counts. The chain employs TRBV27 and TRBJ1-1; D perhaps matches TRBD1 (6 bases). The CDR3 runs to 15 residues. Deletions cut 6 bases from V and 1 base from J, with 15 bases between. Germline V gives CDR1 MNHEY, CDR2 SMNVEV (reference sequence). For the CDR3, the DNA is TGTGCCAGCAGCCGCCCGGGGGGGCGGAACACTGAAGCTTTCTTT. Translated: CASSRPGGRNTEAFF.

The chain uses TRBV30 and TRBJ2-5; D may match TRBD1 or TRBD2 (5 bases each). V dropped 4 bases and J dropped 5 bases, with 8 bases sitting between them. The CDR3 contains 11 residues. CDR1 and CDR2 from the germline V gene are GTSNPN and SVGIG (reference sequence). The CDR3 loop reads CAWKWGETQYF. CDR3 nucleotide sequence: TGTGCCTGGAAGTGGGGGGAGACCCAGTACTTC.

As DNA, the CDR3 is TGTGCCAGCAGTCTTAGCGGGGGCTCGGGTGAAGCTTTCTTT. It yields the protein CASSLSGGSGEAFF. The chain links TRBV7-6 to TRBJ1-1; TRBD1 is a possible D gene (6 bases). CDR3 size: 14 residues. V was cut by 6 bases and J by 7 bases, with 18 bases left in between. Germline V lookup: CDR1 SGHVS, CDR2 FNYEAQ. The full variable domain, its missing parts supplied by reference TRBV7-6 and TRBJ1-1, is GAGVSQSPRYKVTKRGQDVALRCDPISGHVSLYWYRQALGQGPEFLTYFNYEAQQDKSGLPNDRFSAERPEGSISTLTIQRTEQRDSAMYRCASSLSGGSGEAFFGQGTRLTVV.

The sample holds a few counts of this clone. V usage is TRBV27 and J usage is TRBJ2-5; TRBD2 aligns across 9 bases. This CDR3 has 14 residues. CDR1 and CDR2 (germline): MNHEY, SMNVEV (reference sequence). V shed 5 bases and J 1 base; nucleotides not matched to a gene: 2. CDR3 protein: CASSKREAQETQYF. The CDR3 nucleotides read TGTGCCAGCAGTAAGCGGGAGGCCCAAGAGACCCAGTACTTC.

The gene calls are TRBV7-3 and TRBJ2-2; perhaps D is TRBD1 or TRBD2 (5 bases each). CDR1 SGHTA and CDR2 FQGTGA come from the germline V gene. V dropped 5 bases and J dropped 1 base, with 14 bases sitting between them. There are 16 residues in the CDR3. The CDR3 loop is CASSPRGTLNTGELFF. CDR3 DNA: TGTGCCAGCAGCCCGAGGGGAACCCTGAACACCGGGGAGCTGTTTTTT.

The chain has TRBV19 and TRBJ1-5, with a tentative D call TRBD1 (6 bases). The CDR3 loop spans 13 amino acids. Trimming left V 4 bases short and J 15 bases short, with 19 bases between. Germline CDR1 is LNHDA and CDR2 is SQIVND (reference sequence). The CDR3 DNA sequence: TGTGCCAGTAGTACGGGGCTCAGGGGAATAGGGCATTTT. As protein: CASSTGLRGIGHF.

The chain links TRBV7-9 to TRBJ2-2; 7 nucleotides agree with TRBD2. The CDR3 length is 14 residues. Trimming at V came to 6 bases and at J to 3 bases, leaving 4 bases not matched to a gene. Germline CDR1 and CDR2: SEHNR and FQNEAQ (reference sequence). The CDR3 sequence is CASRRESDTGELFF. Here the CDR3 DNA reads TGTGCCAGCAGGCGGGAGTCCGACACCGGGGAGCTGTTTTTT.

This CDR3 is CASSPSGSEQFF. The CDR3, as DNA: TGTGCCAGCAGCCCTAGCGGGAGTGAGCAGTTCTTC. J is TRBJ2-1 and V is TRBV28, with 10 positions matching TRBD2. This CDR3 has 12 residues. Germline trimming cut 6 bases from V and 9 bases from J; bases unmatched to any gene: 2. CDR1 and CDR2 (germline): MDHEN, SYDVKM.

The chain joins TRBV27 to TRBJ2-7, with 14 bases aligning to TRBD2. Germline assignment: CDR1 MNHEY and CDR2 SMNVEV (reference sequence). Losses at the gene ends were 3 bases for V and 6 bases for J; bases not matched to a gene: 4. CDR3 length equals 15 residues. The DNA for the CDR3 is TGTGCCAGCAGTTTGGGGACTAGCGGGAGATTCGAGCAGTACTTC. Protein sequence: CASSLGTSGRFEQYF.

The chain has TRBV28 and TRBJ2-7, with 7 nucleotides matching TRBD2. The length of the CDR3 is 14 residues. V dropped 4 bases and J dropped 4; count of bases not matched to a gene: 7. Per germline, CDR1 MDHEN and CDR2 SYDVKM. For the CDR3, the DNA is TGTGCCAGCAGTTGGGGGGGACTTGAATACGAGCAGTACTTC. Residues: CASSWGGLEYEQYF.

This clone was seen once. The gene calls are TRBV11-2 and TRBJ2-7, with 10 nucleotides matching TRBD2. The CDR3 contains 16 residues. V was clipped by 0 bases and J by 7 bases; unmatched bases: 9. CDR1 and CDR2 from the germline V gene are SGHAT and FQNNGV. CDR3 loop: CASSLDRLAGAGEQYF. As DNA, the CDR3 is TGTGCCAGCAGCTTAGATCGCCTAGCGGGAGCGGGTGAGCAGTACTTC.

Here the CDR3 DNA reads TGTGCCAGCTCACCACGAACCACAGGGGCGGGAGAGACCCAGTACTTC. Translating it yields CASSPRTTGAGETQYF. This sequence joins TRBV18 and TRBJ2-5; 7 nucleotides match TRBD1. Trimming cost V 1 base and J 4 bases; bases outside gene matches: 9. The CDR3 totals 16 residues. Per germline, CDR1 KGHSH and CDR2 LQKENI.

This clone has a handful of counts. The chain recombines TRBV28 with TRBJ2-2; the D is unclear. Germline values: CDR1 MDHEN, CDR2 SYDVKM. Trimming stripped 3 bases from V and 7 bases from J, with 18 bases between. There are 16 residues in the CDR3. CDR3 amino acids: CASSFFPQLIIGELFF. DNA for the CDR3: TGTGCCAGCAGTTTTTTTCCCCAGTTGATTATCGGGGAGCTGTTTTTT.

The chain uses TRBV6-5 and TRBJ2-1, with D perhaps TRBD2 (5 bases). V lost 6 bases and J lost 10, with 19 bases in between. Germline CDR1 MNHEY, CDR2 SVGAGI. The CDR3 spans 14 residues. Written as DNA, the CDR3 is TGTGCCAGCAGGCGTGACTCGGACGGGGAGGAGCAGTTCTTC. Translation: CASRRDSDGEEQFF.

Only one count was recorded for this clone. This sequence joins TRBV7-9 and TRBJ1-2, with 7 nucleotides matching TRBD1. V shed 3 bases and J 4 bases; nucleotides not matched to a gene: 11. The CDR3 runs 16 residues. CDR1 and CDR2 (germline): SEHNR, FQNEAQ (reference sequence). CDR3 coding DNA: TGTGCCAGCAGCTTCAGACCGGGACAGTTCGGCTATGGCTACACCTTC. This codes for CASSFRPGQFGYGYTF. Full variable domain (missing parts from reference TRBV7-9 and TRBJ1-2): DTGVSQNPRHKITKRGQNVTFRCDPISEHNRLYWYRQTLGQGPEFLTYFQNEAQLEKSRLLSDRFSAERPKGSFSTLEIQRTEQGDSAMYLCASSFRPGQFGYGYTFGSGTRLTVV.

This chain's CDR3 is CASSLGQGSTNEKLFF. The CDR3 nucleotides read TGCGCCAGCAGCTTGGGGCAGGGCTCAACTAATGAAAAACTGTTTTTT. The chain joins TRBV5-1 to TRBJ1-4, with a weak D call TRBD1 (5 bases). The V gene lost 0 bases and the J gene lost 0 bases, with 9 bases spanning the gap. The germline V gene encodes CDR1 SGHRS and CDR2 YFSETQ. This CDR3 is built from 16 residues.

This chain connects TRBV2 to TRBJ2-1; 12 positions agree with TRBD2. Germline trimming cut 3 bases from V and 9 bases from J; bases unmatched to any gene: 15. CDR3 size: 18 residues. Per the germline V gene, CDR1 is SNHLY and CDR2 is FYNNEI. As DNA, the CDR3 is TGTGCCAGCAGTGACTTTTCTGGGCTAGCGGGAGGGCTTTTTGAGCAGTTCTTC. It encodes CASSDFSGLAGGLFEQFF. The full variable domain, with the rest looked up from reference TRBV2 and TRBJ2-1, is EPEVTQTPSHQVTQMGQEVILRCVPISNHLYFYWYRQILGQKVEFLVSFYNNEISEKSEIFDDQFSVERPDGSNFTLKIRSTKLEDSAMYFCASSDFSGLAGGLFEQFFGPGTRLTVL.

The chain combines TRBV7-9 with TRBJ2-2, with TRBD2 matching 9 bases. CDR3 length equals 15 residues. J lost 4 bases, V lost 3 bases, and 3 bases had no gene match. The germline V gene has CDR1 SEHNR and CDR2 FQNEAQ (reference sequence). CDR3 residues: CASSLGLAATGELFF. Written as DNA, the CDR3 is TGTGCCAGCAGCTTGGGACTAGCAGCCACCGGGGAGCTGTTTTTT.

This clone was observed a handful of times. The genes are TRBV27 and TRBJ1-5; D not resolved. Trimming left V 6 bases short and J 7 bases short, with 4 bases between. The CDR3 length is 10 residues. Germline V CDR1 and CDR2: MNHEY, SMNVEV (reference sequence). CDR3 in amino acids: CASRGQPQHF. CDR3 in DNA: TGTGCCAGCAGAGGGCAGCCCCAGCATTTT.

The chain carries TRBV20-1 and TRBJ2-5; possible D gene TRBD2, 5 bases. V was pared by 3 bases and J by 4 bases, with 6 bases between. CDR1 and CDR2 (germline): DFQATT, SNEGSKA (reference sequence). This CDR3 has 11 amino acids. CDR3 protein: CSARGRETQYF. The DNA of the CDR3 is TGCAGTGCTAGGGGGAGAGAGACCCAGTACTTC.

The V call is TRBV5-4, the J call TRBJ2-7; perhaps TRBD1 as D (6 bases). This CDR3 is 14 amino acids long. Trimming took off 0 bases at V and 2 bases at J, with 9 bases between the two ends. Per the germline V gene, CDR1 is SGHNT and CDR2 is YYREEE (reference sequence). The CDR3 DNA is TGTGCCAGCAGCTTGGCCCCAGGGGCCTACGAGCAGTACTTC. Its protein is CASSLAPGAYEQYF.

This chain links TRBV5-5 with TRBJ2-3; weak D call: TRBD2 (5 bases). The CDR3 consists of 14 residues. Germline V gene data show CDR1 as SGHKS and CDR2 as YYEKEE (reference sequence). The V gene lost 2 bases and the J gene lost 4 bases, with 11 bases spanning the gap. DNA for the CDR3: TGTGCCAGCAGCTTACTGCCGGAGGCAGATACGCAGTATTTT. Residues: CASSLLPEADTQYF.

V gene TRBV18 combines with J gene TRBJ2-7; 7 nucleotides line up with TRBD2. V was clipped by 1 base and J by 6 bases; unmatched bases: 6. CDR1 is KGHSH and CDR2 is LQKENI in the germline V gene. The CDR3 sequence is 14 residues long. CDR3 in DNA: TGTGCCAGCTCACCACGGGCGGGAGAGGGCGAGCAGTACTTC. Translated: CASSPRAGEGEQYF.

The V and J genes are TRBV4-3 and TRBJ2-1; D remains unclear. CDR1 and CDR2 (germline): LGHNA, YSLEER. The CDR3 totals 15 residues. Between the trimmed V and J ends, which lost 0 bases and 0 bases, there was a span of 6 bases. CDR3 in amino acids: CASSQDYGSYNEQFF. CDR3 DNA sequence: TGCGCCAGCAGCCAAGATTATGGCTCCTACAATGAGCAGTTCTTC.

Turning to this clone: This likely traces to a read error, being one base from a far larger clone. The chain links TRBV10-3 to TRBJ2-7; the D gene is possibly TRBD1 (6 bases). CDR3 length equals 13 residues. The germline V and J ends were trimmed by 2 bases and 2 bases, with 7 bases remaining between them. The germline V gene has CDR1 ENHRY and CDR2 SYGVKD. CDR3 region: CAISEAGAYEQYF. DNA of the CDR3: TGTGCCATCAGTGAGGCAGGGGCCTACGAGCAGTACTTC.

The rearrangement uses TRBV5-5 and TRBJ1-2; maybe TRBD1 (6 bases). CDR1 and CDR2 from the germline V gene are SGHKS and YYEKEE (reference sequence). The V and J ends lost 0 bases and 8 bases respectively, with 8 bases between them. There are 12 residues in the CDR3. The CDR3 nucleotides are TGTGCCAGCAGCTTGGACAGGGCAGGCTACACCTTC. Translated: CASSLDRAGYTF.

The chain employs TRBV2 and TRBJ1-2; 11 bases fit TRBD1. V trimming: 0 bases; J trimming: 3 bases; junction bases outside the gene matches: 9. The CDR3 is 18 amino acids. Looked up from germline, CDR1 is SNHLY and CDR2 is FYNNEI. The CDR3 DNA is TGTGCCAGCAGTGAAGCCCCGGGACAGGGGGTCGACTACTATGGCTACACCTTC. This gives the protein CASSEAPGQGVDYYGYTF.

With regard to this clone: A read error may be the cause here, since a much bigger clone is one base away. This chain connects TRBV30 to TRBJ1-1; D might be TRBD1 (5 bases). The CDR3 consists of 12 residues. Germline V gene lookup returns CDR1 GTSNPN and CDR2 SVGIG (reference sequence). The CDR3 DNA reads as TGTGTCTGGAGTTTGGACATCCTTGATGCTTTCTTT. This encodes CVWSLDILDAFF.

The J gene is TRBJ2-1, the V gene TRBV11-2; TRBD2 matches at 10 bases. Trimming at V came to 8 bases and at J to 1 base, leaving 8 bases not matched to a gene. The CDR3 has 16 residues. From germline, CDR1 is SGHAT and CDR2 FQNNGV. Here the CDR3 DNA reads TGTGCCAGCCGTCTAAGCGGGAGGGTTTCCTACAATGAGCAGTTCTTC. Protein sequence: CASRLSGRVSYNEQFF.